The T cell receptor beta chain described here comes from a study of blood T cells in healthy people across ages. The J segment lost 5 bases and the V segment lost 3 bases, leaving 9 bases of the junction unmatched. Germline V gene data show CDR1 as SGHTA and CDR2 as FQGNSA. The CDR3 contains 15 residues. Study-wide results and limits: Donors of long life had a larger count of naive CD4+ cells and greater diversity than aged donors.

Primed by a sample-barcoded 5' primer and a J-beta primer mix, a second PCR proceeded for roughly 6 to 12 cycles. MiXCR, run by TCRdb on the 5' RACE reads, gives a single entry per CDR3 protein. The table includes 780,000 or so distinct CDR3 sequences, about 48% detected once. Details on this clonotype: Its specificity is unknown.

The sequencing input was blood. The chain has TRBV7-2 and TRBJ2-5; 7 positions match TRBD2. The receptor was isolated from a man older than 75 in good health. The chain's CDR3 is CASSLMAGAGETQYF. The CDR3 nucleotides read TGTGCCAGCAGCTTGATGGCGGGAGCGGGTGAGACCCAGTACTTC.